In its sample, the clone carrying this TCR beta chain was seen a few times. Its antigen is currently unknown. The CDR3 does not close with the conserved phenylalanine or tryptophan, likely indicating a read error. Because the CDR3's place on the DNA is in doubt, the DNA is left out and the CDR3 is given as listed by TCRdb. The record originates from a study of identical twins. Study-wide results and limits: Insertions ran lower in abundant cord blood beta clonotypes, though not in memory repertoires. It was possible that invariant MAIT and iNKT cells partly confounded the zero-insertion analyses.

TCRdb redid the calling of the 5' RACE reads with MiXCR, one entry per CDR3 protein. Among about 700,000 distinct CDR3 sequences, less than 10% were seen once, and the ten largest hold roughly 0.9%. The length of the CDR3 is 12 amino acids, counting both ends. CDR1 is MNHEY and CDR2 is SVGEGT in the germline V gene. These data were also reused for a study on yellow fever vaccine responses in identical twins. That work adds: Twins reportedly appeared to share part of their vaccine T cell response while keeping part individual.

The chain uses TRBV6-2 or TRBV6-3 and TRBJ2-7; the listed D gene, TRBD1, was not tested against the DNA. The sequence came from a woman between 18 and 29 years old in good health. The sample was PBMCs. The CDR3 sequence is CASSYTGTLLLL.